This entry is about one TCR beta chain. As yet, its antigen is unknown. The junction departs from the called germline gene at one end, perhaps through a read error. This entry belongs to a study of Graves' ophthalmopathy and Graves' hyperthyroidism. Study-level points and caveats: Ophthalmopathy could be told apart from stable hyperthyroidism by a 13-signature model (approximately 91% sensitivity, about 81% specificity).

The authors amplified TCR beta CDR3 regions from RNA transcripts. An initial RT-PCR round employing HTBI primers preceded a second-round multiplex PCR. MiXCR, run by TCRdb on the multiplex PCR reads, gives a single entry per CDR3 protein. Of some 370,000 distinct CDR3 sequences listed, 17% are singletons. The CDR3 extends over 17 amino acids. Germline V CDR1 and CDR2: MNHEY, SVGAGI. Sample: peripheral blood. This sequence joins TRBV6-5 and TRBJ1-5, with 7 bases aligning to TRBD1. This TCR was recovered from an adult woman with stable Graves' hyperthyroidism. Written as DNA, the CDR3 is TGTGCCAGCAATTATCCCGGGACAGTAAACGAAAATCAACCCCAGCATTTT. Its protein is CASNYPGTVNENQPQHF.